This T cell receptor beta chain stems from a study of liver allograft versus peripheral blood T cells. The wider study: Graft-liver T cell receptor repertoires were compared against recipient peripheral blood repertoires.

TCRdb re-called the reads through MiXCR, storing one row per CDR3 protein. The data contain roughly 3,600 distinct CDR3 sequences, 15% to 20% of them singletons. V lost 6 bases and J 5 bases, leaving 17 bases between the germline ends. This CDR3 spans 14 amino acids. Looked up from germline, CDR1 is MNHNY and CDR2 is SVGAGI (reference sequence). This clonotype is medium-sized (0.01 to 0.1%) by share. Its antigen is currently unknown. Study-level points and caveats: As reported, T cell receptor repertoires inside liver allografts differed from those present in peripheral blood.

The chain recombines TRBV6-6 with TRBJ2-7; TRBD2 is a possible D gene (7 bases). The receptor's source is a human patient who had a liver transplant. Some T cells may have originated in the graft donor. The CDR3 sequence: CASSRRGARDEQYF. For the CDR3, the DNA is TGTGCCAGCAGCCGCCGGGGGGCTCGGGACGAGCAGTACTTC.